One sample yielded the 7 T cell receptor beta chains listed below, sequenced in a study of T cells in Graves' hyperthyroidism and ophthalmopathy. TCR beta CDR3 sequences were amplified from RNA transcripts. HTBI primers were used for first-round RT-PCR of the TCR CDR3. TCRdb passed the multiplex PCR reads through MiXCR, listing each CDR3 protein once. The sample lists about 350,000 distinct CDR3 sequences, approximately 18% seen once, with around 35% in the top ten. Sequencing input: blood. The receptors were gathered from a woman under 40 with Graves' hyperthyroidism that later progressed to Graves' ophthalmopathy.

This clonotype has a count of ten or more. The chain joins TRBV7-6 to TRBJ2-5, with 8 nucleotides matching TRBD1. Per germline, CDR1 SGHVS and CDR2 FNYEAQ. The CDR3 runs to 14 residues. Trimming removed 1 base from V and 3 bases from J; junction bases left unmatched: 1. The CDR3 coding sequence is TGTGCCAGCAGCTTAGTGGACAGGGAAGAGACCCAGTACTTC. This sequence encodes CASSLVDREETQYF. Variable domain in full (rest from reference TRBV7-6 and TRBJ2-5): GAGVSQSPRYKVTKRGQDVALRCDPISGHVSLYWYRQALGQGPEFLTYFNYEAQQDKSGLPNDRFSAERPEGSISTLTIQRTEQRDSAMYRCASSLVDREETQYFGPGTRLLVL.

The chain links TRBV10-3 to TRBJ2-1, with D unclear. V shed 4 bases and J shed 6 bases, with 19 bases lying between them. Germline CDR1 ENHRY, CDR2 SYGVKD. This CDR3 contains 16 residues. CDR3 loop: CAISGPSQLGSNEQFF. As DNA, the CDR3 is TGTGCCATCAGTGGGCCCAGCCAATTGGGGTCCAATGAGCAGTTCTTC.

This clonotype was seen a handful of times. The CDR3 reads CASSVQGFSTGELFF. CDR3 bases: TGTGCCAGTAGTGTACAGGGTTTTAGCACCGGGGAGCTGTTTTTT. The chain recombines TRBV19 with TRBJ2-2, with D possibly being TRBD1 (6 bases). Germline assignment: CDR1 LNHDA and CDR2 SQIVND (reference sequence). The CDR3 contains 15 residues. V was cut by 5 bases and J by 4 bases, with 14 bases left in between.

The V call is TRBV3-1, the J call TRBJ2-7; D gene uncertain. The CDR3 has 13 amino acids. Germline assignment: CDR1 LGHDT and CDR2 YNNKEL (reference sequence). Trimming removed 7 bases from V and 1 base from J, with 11 bases in between. In DNA form, the CDR3 reads TGTGCCAGCAAAAACACGGAATCCTACGAGCAGTACTTC. Encoded protein: CASKNTESYEQYF.

This clonotype has a count of ten or more. This sequence joins TRBV28 and TRBJ2-3, with D maybe TRBD2 (5 bases). V was trimmed by 10 bases and J by 2 bases, leaving 7 bases between them. CDR1 MDHEN and CDR2 SYDVKM come from the germline V gene. CDR3 length equals 11 residues. CDR3 in amino acids: CATRVTDTQYF. CDR3 nucleotides: TGTGCCACGAGGGTCACAGATACGCAGTATTTT. Drawing the rest from reference TRBV28 and TRBJ2-3, the complete variable domain is DVKVTQSSRYLVKRTGEKVFLECVQDMDHENMFWYRQDPGLGLRLIYFSYDVKMKEKGDIPEGYSVSREKKERFSLILESASTNQTSMYLCATRVTDTQYFGPGTRLTVL.

This clonotype was counted ten times or more. V is TRBV5-1 and J is TRBJ1-2; D is possibly TRBD1 (6 bases). The V end lost 4 bases, the J end lost 4 bases, and 14 bases lay between the germline ends. This CDR3 has 14 amino acids. CDR1 is SGHRS, CDR2 YFSETQ, per germline. The CDR3, as DNA: TGCGCCAGCAGCGCCGCAACAGGGATCTATGGCTACACCTTC. Its translation: CASSAATGIYGYTF. Variable domain in full (rest from reference TRBV5-1 and TRBJ1-2): KAGVTQTPRYLIKTRGQQVTLSCSPISGHRSVSWYQQTPGQGLQFLFEYFSETQRNKGNFPGRFSGRQFSNSRSEMNVSTLELGDSALYLCASSAATGIYGYTFGSGTRLTVV.

The table lists this clonotype with many counts. This chain links TRBV7-2 with TRBJ1-1, with 7 bases lining up with TRBD1. There are 15 residues in the CDR3. V dropped 2 bases and J dropped 3; count of bases not matched to a gene: 6. Looked up from germline, CDR1 is SGHTA and CDR2 is FQGNSA. This CDR3 is CASSLWTGLHTEAFF. CDR3 nucleotides: TGTGCCAGCAGCTTATGGACAGGCCTCCACACTGAAGCTTTCTTT.